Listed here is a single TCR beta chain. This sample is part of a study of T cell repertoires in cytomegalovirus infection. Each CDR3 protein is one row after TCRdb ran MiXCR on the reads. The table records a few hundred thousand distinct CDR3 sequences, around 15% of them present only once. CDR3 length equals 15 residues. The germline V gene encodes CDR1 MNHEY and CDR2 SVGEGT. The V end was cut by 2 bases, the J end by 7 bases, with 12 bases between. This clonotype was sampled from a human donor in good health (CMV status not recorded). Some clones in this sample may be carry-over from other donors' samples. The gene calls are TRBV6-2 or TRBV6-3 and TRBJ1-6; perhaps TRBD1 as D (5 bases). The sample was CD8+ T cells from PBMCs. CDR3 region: CASSYVSGLNSPLHF. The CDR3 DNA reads TGTGCCAGCAGTTACGTCTCAGGGCTGAATTCACCCCTCCACTTT.